The clone carrying this TCR beta chain was found a few times. The antigen is not known. The data belong to a study of type 1 regulatory T cells. Study-level results: Compared with non-type 1 regulatory T cells, type 1 regulatory T cells showed a more restricted TCR repertoire.

TCRdb recomputed calls from the reads with MiXCR, one row per CDR3 protein. The sample yields 70,000 or so distinct CDR3 sequences, around 21% seen once. Trimming took 4 bases from V and 6 from J, leaving 19 bases between them. In germline, CDR1 is LGHDT, CDR2 YNNKEL (reference sequence). The CDR3 length is 15 residues. Sequences were obtained from cultured type 1 regulatory T (Tr1) cells, either the whole culture or a sorted fraction (not recorded which). This TCR came from a human donor in good health. The rearrangement joins TRBV3-1 to TRBJ2-7; possibly TRBD2 for D (6 bases). CDR3 bases: TGTGCCAGCAGCCCAATAGCGGTCTCCGGTGGCGAGCAGTACTTC. Protein product: CASSPIAVSGGEQYF.